Listed below are T cell receptor beta chains from one sample, sequenced in a study of shared clonotypes between healthy human individuals. The repertoire was sequenced with immunoSEQ multiplex PCR; TCRdb's copy has only in-frame clones and lacks some. The sample yields around 2.1 million clones, approximately 94% seen once. The sequenced material came from naive CD4+ T cells sorted from blood. All receptors derive from a man aged 18 to 29 in good health. CDR3s include the opening cysteine and the closing phenylalanine or tryptophan. Each record gives: D gene, J gene, clone size, V gene, CDR3 protein, CDR3 DNA. A D gene is named only where the DNA matches it firmly. Rows give clone size only sometimes, using once, few, many, or a class for an expanded clone.

D: -; J: TRBJ1-4; size: -; V: TRBV9; CDR3: CASSPGPDSSVGEKLFF; DNA: TGTGCCAGCAGCCCGGGCCCCGACAGTTCAGTAGGCGAAAAACTGTTTTTT
D: TRBD2; J: TRBJ2-1; size: -; V: TRBV11-2; CDR3: CASSLALGGLAGEQFF; DNA: TGTGCCAGCAGCTTAGCCCTGGGAGGACTAGCGGGTGAGCAGTTCTTC
D: TRBD1; J: TRBJ1-1; size: -; V: TRBV19; CDR3: CATAYRQGITEAFF; DNA: TGTGCCACCGCGTATCGACAGGGGATAACTGAAGCTTTCTTT
D: -; J: TRBJ2-5; size: -; V: TRBV30; CDR3: CAWNPGLRETQYF; DNA: TGTGCCTGGAACCCGGGACTCCGGGAGACCCAGTACTTC
D: -; J: TRBJ2-3; size: -; V: TRBV7-2; CDR3: CASSYAGPTDTQYF; DNA: TGTGCGAGCAGTTATGCGGGGCCCACAGATACGCAGTATTTT
D: -; J: TRBJ1-4; size: few; V: TRBV6-5; CDR3: CASSYSRGKLFF; DNA: TGTGCCAGCAGTTATTCGAGGGGAAAACTGTTTTTT
D: TRBD2; J: TRBJ2-1; size: -; V: TRBV11-2; CDR3: CASSLDRERGGRISYNEQFF; DNA: TGTGCCAGCAGCTTAGATCGAGAGCGGGGGGGGAGAATTTCCTACAATGAGCAGTTCTTC
D: TRBD1; J: TRBJ2-7; size: -; V: TRBV10-3; CDR3: CAISEDGTGNEQYF; DNA: TGTGCCATCAGTGAGGACGGGACAGGCAACGAGCAGTACTTC
D: -; J: TRBJ1-5; size: -; V: TRBV2; CDR3: CASSEDGDYRRYSNQPQHF; DNA: TGTGCCAGCAGTGAAGACGGAGACTACAGGAGATATAGCAATCAGCCCCAGCATTTT
D: -; J: TRBJ2-7; size: once; V: TRBV5-4; CDR3: CASSLPASPGEQYF; DNA: TGTGCCAGCAGCTTGCCTGCCAGTCCGGGCGAGCAGTACTTC
D: -; J: TRBJ2-3; size: -; V: TRBV6-1; CDR3: CASSGVRTDTQYF; DNA: TGTGCCAGCAGCGGGGTCCGCACAGATACGCAGTATTTT
D: TRBD2; J: TRBJ2-1; size: -; V: TRBV27; CDR3: CASGTIAGGPFWSSYNEQFF; DNA: TGTGCCAGCGGAACAATAGCGGGGGGGCCATTCTGGAGCTCCTACAATGAGCAGTTCTTC
D: -; J: TRBJ1-5; size: -; V: TRBV5-1; CDR3: CASSLVSGVGQPQHF; DNA: TGCGCCAGCAGCTTGGTTTCCGGGGTAGGTCAGCCCCAGCATTTT
D: -; J: TRBJ1-1; size: -; V: TRBV2; CDR3: CASSATGMGTEAFF; DNA: TGTGCCAGCAGCGCCACAGGGATGGGCACTGAAGCTTTCTTT
D: -; J: TRBJ2-5; size: -; V: TRBV27; CDR3: CGVGGTFGETQYF; DNA: TGCGGGGTAGGAGGAACATTCGGAGAGACCCAGTACTTC
D: -; J: TRBJ1-2; size: once; V: TRBV6-5; CDR3: CASRAEGVYGYTF; DNA: TGTGCCAGCAGAGCCGAAGGGGTCTATGGCTACACCTTC
D: TRBD1; J: TRBJ2-2; size: -; V: TRBV11-2; CDR3: CASSSPRTGPTNTGELFF; DNA: TGTGCCAGCAGCTCTCCTAGGACAGGACCAACGAACACCGGGGAGCTGTTTTTT
D: -; J: TRBJ2-7; size: -; V: TRBV10-1; CDR3: CASSPGLEQYF; DNA: TGCGCCAGCAGCCCGGGACTCGAGCAGTACTTC
D: TRBD1; J: TRBJ1-2; size: -; V: TRBV6-5; CDR3: CASSTATGGDYGYTF; DNA: TGTGCCAGCAGTACGGCGACAGGGGGGGACTATGGCTACACCTTC
D: -; J: TRBJ2-3; size: -; V: TRBV7-9; CDR3: CASSLRRPSETDTQYF; DNA: TGTGCCAGCAGCCTTCGGAGGCCGAGCGAGACAGATACGCAGTATTTT
D: -; J: TRBJ1-6; size: -; V: TRBV5-1; CDR3: CASRPGAGEYNSPLHF; DNA: TGCGCCAGCAGACCGGGGGCCGGTGAATATAATTCACCCCTCCACTTT
D: -; J: TRBJ1-4; size: -; V: TRBV5-1; CDR3: CASSLLWGEKLFF; DNA: TGCGCCAGCAGCTTGTTATGGGGTGAAAAACTGTTTTTT
D: TRBD1; J: TRBJ2-7; size: -; V: TRBV5-1; CDR3: CASSLARGQGASDEQYF; DNA: TGCGCCAGCAGCTTGGCCCGGGGACAGGGGGCGTCGGACGAGCAGTACTTC
D: -; J: TRBJ2-7; size: -; V: TRBV30; CDR3: CAWIDLAPGEQYF; DNA: TGTGCCTGGATTGACTTGGCCCCGGGGGAGCAGTACTTC
D: -; J: TRBJ2-1; size: -; V: TRBV7-2; CDR3: CASSQRGQSNEQFF; DNA: TGTGCCAGCAGCCAGCGGGGACAAAGCAATGAGCAGTTCTTC
D: TRBD1; J: TRBJ1-2; size: -; V: TRBV11-2; CDR3: CASSAGGGYTF; DNA: TGTGCCAGCAGCGCAGGGGGTGGCTACACCTTC
D: TRBD1; J: TRBJ1-1; size: -; V: TRBV6-1; CDR3: CASSQTGGDTEAFF; DNA: TGTGCCAGCAGTCAAACAGGGGGAGACACTGAAGCTTTCTTT
D: -; J: TRBJ2-6; size: -; V: TRBV4-1; CDR3: CASSQGWAPSGANVLTF; DNA: TGCGCCAGCAGCCAAGGTTGGGCCCCCTCTGGGGCCAACGTCCTGACTTTC
D: TRBD2; J: TRBJ2-3; size: -; V: TRBV2; CDR3: CARTSGIGTDTQYF; DNA: TGTGCCAGGACTAGCGGGATCGGCACAGATACGCAGTATTTT
D: TRBD1; J: TRBJ1-6; size: -; V: TRBV5-1; CDR3: CASSRTGGAGNSPLHF; DNA: TGCGCCAGCAGCCGGACAGGGGGCGCGGGGAATTCACCCCTCCACTTT
D: -; J: TRBJ2-3; size: -; V: TRBV5-1; CDR3: CASSLVGRGTDTQYF; DNA: TGCGCCAGCAGCTTGGTAGGCAGGGGAACAGATACGCAGTATTTT
D: -; J: TRBJ2-5; size: -; V: TRBV6-5; CDR3: CASRRLETQYF; DNA: TGTGCCAGCAGGCGACTGGAGACCCAGTACTTC
D: TRBD1; J: TRBJ1-2; size: -; V: TRBV6-6; CDR3: CASIKTGFYGYTF; DNA: TGTGCCAGCATAAAGACAGGGTTCTATGGCTACACCTTC
D: -; J: TRBJ1-2; size: -; V: TRBV6-6; CDR3: CASTPPGTQGGSGYTF; DNA: TGTGCCAGCACCCCCCCCGGGACCCAAGGGGGTAGTGGCTACACCTTC
D: -; J: TRBJ2-1; size: -; V: TRBV20-1; CDR3: CSASFSSEQFF; DNA: TGCAGTGCTAGTTTCTCGAGTGAGCAGTTCTTC
D: -; J: TRBJ1-5; size: -; V: TRBV30; CDR3: CAWSVRGGGNQPQHF; DNA: TGTGCCTGGAGTGTAAGGGGCGGGGGCAATCAGCCCCAGCATTTT
D: -; J: TRBJ1-6; size: -; V: TRBV30; CDR3: CAWRSRGNSPLHF; DNA: TGTGCCTGGAGGTCCAGGGGTAATTCACCCCTCCACTTT
D: -; J: TRBJ1-2; size: -; V: TRBV12-5; CDR3: CASGGEGSGYTF; DNA: TGTGCTAGTGGGGGGGAGGGAAGTGGCTACACCTTC
D: TRBD2; J: TRBJ2-1; size: -; V: TRBV18; CDR3: CASSPERGPYNEQFF; DNA: TGTGCCAGCTCACCGGAGCGGGGTCCCTACAATGAGCAGTTCTTC
D: -; J: TRBJ1-3; size: -; V: TRBV7-9; CDR3: CASSSDPGNTIYF; DNA: TGTGCCAGCAGCTCAGATCCGGGAAACACCATATATTTT